The table lists the clone carrying this T cell receptor beta chain with a few counts. The sample belongs to a study of blood T cells in healthy people across ages. CDR3 length: 16 residues. V was clipped by 5 bases and J by 2 bases; unmatched bases: 11. Together with a sample-barcoded 5' primer, a J-beta primer mix was included in a second PCR lasting roughly 6 to 12 cycles. Each CDR3 protein gets one entry after TCRdb re-called the 5' RACE reads with MiXCR. The sample contains 780,000 or so distinct CDR3 sequences, just under 25% of which appear only once. This sample also belongs to another study, concerning T cells of mothers and their children.

The sequencing input was blood. V and J are TRBV12-3 or TRBV12-4 and TRBJ2-7; TRBD1 agrees at 8 bases. The source is a boy aged 10-17 years in good health. The CDR3 reads CASSGLPGQAAYEQYF. The CDR3 coding sequence is TGTGCCAGCAGTGGACTACCGGGACAGGCCGCCTACGAGCAGTACTTC.